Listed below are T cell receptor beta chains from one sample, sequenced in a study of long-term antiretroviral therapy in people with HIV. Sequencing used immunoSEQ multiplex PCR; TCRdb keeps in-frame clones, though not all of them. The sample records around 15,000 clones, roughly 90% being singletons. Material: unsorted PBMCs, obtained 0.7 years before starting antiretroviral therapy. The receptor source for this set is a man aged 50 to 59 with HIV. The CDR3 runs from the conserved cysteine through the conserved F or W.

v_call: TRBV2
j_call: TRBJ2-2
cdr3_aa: CASTGLAGRTGELFF

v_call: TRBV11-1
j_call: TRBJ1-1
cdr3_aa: CASSFQGWGTEAFF

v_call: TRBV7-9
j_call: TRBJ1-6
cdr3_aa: CASSYDNSPLHF

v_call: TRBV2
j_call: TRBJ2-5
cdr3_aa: CASSGLAGAETQYF

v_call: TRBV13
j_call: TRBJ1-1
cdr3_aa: CASSSGTLMNTEAFF

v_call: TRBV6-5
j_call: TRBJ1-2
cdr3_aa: CASSWGQGYYGYTF

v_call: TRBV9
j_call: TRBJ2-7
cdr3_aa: CASSVRPHVSGRGDSYEQYF

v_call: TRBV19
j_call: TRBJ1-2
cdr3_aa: CAASPWGGDYGYTF

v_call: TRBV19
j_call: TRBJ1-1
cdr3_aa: CASSPTGGTVPAEAFF

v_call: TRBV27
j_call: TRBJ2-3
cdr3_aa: CASSTGLVIHTDTQYF

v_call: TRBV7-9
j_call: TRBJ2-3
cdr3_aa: CASTLFRDTQYF

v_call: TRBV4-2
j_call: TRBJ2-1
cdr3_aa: CASSQDLRVGEQFF

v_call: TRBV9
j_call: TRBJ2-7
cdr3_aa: CASSGDSRGYEQYF